This paragraph reports one T cell receptor (beta chain). Its antigen is unknown. These data originate in a study of T cell responses to AZD1222 COVID-19 vaccine. Points from the study as a whole: CD4 TCRs linked to vaccination spanned spike, dominating at 160-218 and 743-854. Spike-specific TCR breadth and depth grew following two AZD1222 doses. Repertoire collection took place solely once the T cell response had peaked. Seropositive AZD1222 recipients at baseline numbered only five or six.

Method: immunoSEQ multiplex PCR; TCRdb's copy keeps in-frame clones and lacks some. The data show around 100,000 clones, with around 87% seen just once and 3.5% to 4.5% held by the top ten. V lost 5 bases and J lost 1, with 15 bases in between. The CDR3 runs to 16 residues. CDR1 and CDR2 (germline): LNHDA, SQIVND (reference sequence). The source material was peripheral blood, sampled on day 0 of MenACWY control vaccination. This chain connects TRBV19 to TRBJ1-5, with D perhaps matching TRBD1 (6 bases). The sequence derives from an adult in good health. The CDR3 sequence is CASSSWRQASNQPQHF. CDR3 DNA sequence: TGTGCCAGTAGTTCTTGGCGACAGGCCAGCAATCAGCCCCAGCATTTT.